A single sample gave rise to the 24 T cell receptor beta chains below, sequenced in a study of human T cells and chemical hapten exposure. The time point here: pre-sensitization, week 0. Treatment given: therapeutic diphenylcyclopropenone sensitization with weekly scalp DPC. One entry per CDR3 protein, called by TCRdb with MiXCR from the RACE reads. The sample shows under 70,000 distinct CDR3 sequences, approximately 10% of them seen only once. The specimen was whole blood, collected in connection with sensitization to the hapten diphenylcyclopropenone (DPC). The receptors were sampled from a woman aged 40 to 55 with alopecia areata. Some clones in this sample may be carry-over from other donors' samples.

This clonotype was recorded at least ten times. The CDR3 protein is CSGRTEYSYEQYF. CDR3 nucleotides: TGCAGCGGTAGGACGGAATACTCCTACGAGCAGTACTTC. The rearrangement uses TRBV29-1 and TRBJ2-7; D is uncertain. This CDR3 contains 13 residues. The germline V gene has CDR1 SQVTM and CDR2 ANQGSEA. The V end lost 7 bases, the J end lost 0 bases, and 13 bases lay between the germline ends.

This clonotype was seen only a few times. The J gene is TRBJ1-2, the V gene TRBV4-3, with D unresolved. V was cut by 1 base and J by 1 base, with 7 bases left in between. Germline V gene lookup returns CDR1 LGHNA and CDR2 YSLEER. This CDR3 spans 14 amino acids. This chain's CDR3 is CASSQVGDNYGYTF. CDR3 sequence (DNA): TGCGCCAGCAGCCAAGTAGGAGATAACTATGGCTACACCTTC.

The chain employs TRBV7-2 and TRBJ2-7, with 9 bases aligning to TRBD2. CDR3 length equals 15 residues. CDR1 is SGHTA, CDR2 FQGNSA, per germline. V lost 5 bases and J lost 2; bases outside the gene matches: 7. In DNA, the CDR3 is TGTGCCAGCAGCCGCCATGCTAGCGGGGCCTACGAGCAGTACTTC. It encodes CASSRHASGAYEQYF. Drawing the rest from reference TRBV7-2 and TRBJ2-7, the complete variable domain is GAGVSQSPSNKVTEKGKDVELRCDPISGHTALYWYRQSLGQGLEFLIYFQGNSAPDKSGLPSDRFSAERTGGSVSTLTIQRTQQEDSAVYLCASSRHASGAYEQYFGPGTRLTVT.

This clonotype was counted only a few times. The V and J genes are TRBV27 and TRBJ1-2; possible D gene TRBD1, 5 bases. The ends were cut back, 4 bases at V and 6 bases at J, with 15 bases in the middle. This CDR3 comprises 14 residues. CDR1 MNHEY and CDR2 SMNVEV come from the germline V gene (reference sequence). DNA of the CDR3: TGTGCCAGCAGTTGGGGACCCCTAGCAAATGGCTACACCTTC. Protein: CASSWGPLANGYTF.

This clonotype was seen at least ten times. The chain recombines TRBV4-2 with TRBJ1-6; D remains unclear. The ends were cut back, 4 bases at V and 14 bases at J, with 24 bases in the middle. The CDR3 has 16 residues. Germline CDR1 is LGHNA and CDR2 is YNFKEQ. CDR3 bases: TGTGCCAGCAGCCGAGAAGGGCAGACGGTCCTTTCGGCCCTCCACTTT. As protein: CASSREGQTVLSALHF.

The V and J genes are TRBV20-1 and TRBJ2-7; 13 bases fit TRBD2. Germline assignment: CDR1 DFQATT and CDR2 SNEGSKA (reference sequence). This CDR3 spans 14 amino acids. With V trimmed by 5 bases and J by 6 bases, 7 bases remained unmatched. CDR3 in amino acids: CSALLAGGPGEQYF. Written as DNA, the CDR3 is TGCAGTGCTTTACTAGCGGGAGGGCCCGGCGAGCAGTACTTC.

This chain uses TRBV18 with TRBJ2-7; either TRBD1 or TRBD2 may fit D (5 bases each). From germline, CDR1 is KGHSH and CDR2 LQKENI. V lost 6 bases to trimming and J lost 6 bases, with 12 bases between them. This CDR3 contains 12 residues. CDR3 region: CASSHPGTEQYF. In DNA, the CDR3 is TGTGCCAGCTCCCACCCCGGGACCGAGCAGTACTTC.

This chain links TRBV20-1 with TRBJ1-2; no reliable D call. The CDR3 runs 12 residues. CDR1 and CDR2 from the germline V gene are DFQATT and SNEGSKA (reference sequence). Trimming took off 3 bases at V and 8 bases at J, with 13 bases between the two ends. The CDR3 sequence is CSASAGLGGYTF. CDR3 nucleotides: TGCAGTGCTAGTGCCGGGCTCGGCGGCTACACCTTC.

This clonotype was seen a few times. This chain connects TRBV30 to TRBJ1-6; D is uncertain. The CDR3 extends over 15 amino acids. Germline assignment: CDR1 GTSNPN and CDR2 SVGIG (reference sequence). Trimming left V 3 bases short and J 0 bases short, with 9 bases between. The CDR3 reads CAWRTGVSYNSPLHF. CDR3 bases: TGTGCCTGGAGAACCGGGGTCTCCTATAATTCACCCCTCCACTTT.

This clonotype was picked up a small number of times. V is TRBV10-3 and J is TRBJ1-1; 7 nucleotides align to TRBD1. V dropped 6 bases and J dropped 2; count of bases not matched to a gene: 3. CDR1 is ENHRY and CDR2 is SYGVKD in the germline V gene. The CDR3 runs to 13 residues. CDR3 residues: CAIRGTANTEAFF. The CDR3 nucleotides are TGTGCCATCAGGGGGACAGCCAACACTGAAGCTTTCTTT.

This clonotype was seen once. Here the CDR3 reads CSARDLKGQVYTEAFF. The CDR3 DNA follows: TGCAGTGCTAGAGATCTGAAAGGCCAAGTGTACACTGAAGCTTTCTTT. The J gene is TRBJ1-1, the V gene TRBV20-1; unclear D gene. In germline, CDR1 is DFQATT, CDR2 SNEGSKA (reference sequence). Between the trimmed V and J ends, which lost 0 bases and 3 bases, there was a span of 17 bases. This CDR3 region has 16 residues.

This clonotype was observed once. This clone may be a read error of a much larger clone one base away. The J gene is TRBJ2-5, the V gene TRBV11-2, with TRBD2 matching 7 bases. The CDR3 runs 16 residues. Germline V gene sequence: CDR1 SGHAT, CDR2 FQNNGV. CDR3 region: CASSLGLREAEEAQYF. The CDR3 coding sequence is TGTGCCAGCAGCTTAGGTCTCCGGGAGGCGGAAGAGGCCCAGTACTTC. The full variable domain, completed using reference TRBV11-2 and TRBJ2-5, is EAGVAQSPRYKIIEKRQSVAFWCNPISGHATLYWYQQILGQGPKLLIQFQNNGVVDDSQLPKDRFSAERLKGVDSTLKIQPAKLEDSAVYLCASSLGLREAEEAQYFGPGTRLLVL.

This sequence joins TRBV3-1 and TRBJ2-2, with a tentative D call TRBD1 (6 bases). This CDR3 contains 17 residues. V lost 4 bases and J lost 1, with 16 bases in between. CDR1 and CDR2 from the germline V gene are LGHDT and YNNKEL (reference sequence). The CDR3 is CASSPQPGQENTGELFF. In DNA form, the CDR3 reads TGTGCCAGCAGCCCACAGCCGGGACAAGAGAACACCGGGGAGCTGTTTTTT.

A few counts support this clonotype. This chain joins TRBV20-1 and TRBJ2-2; 10 bases match TRBD2. The CDR3 has 16 residues. Unmatched junction bases numbered 4, after V lost 3 bases and J lost 0 bases. CDR1 and CDR2 (germline): DFQATT, SNEGSKA (reference sequence). In DNA form, the CDR3 reads TGCAGTGCTAGGGTAGCGGGAGGACCGAACACCGGGGAGCTGTTTTTT. It yields the protein CSARVAGGPNTGELFF.

This clonotype was seen more than once but under ten times. J is TRBJ2-1 and V is TRBV19; 11 bases align to TRBD1. The CDR3 totals 14 residues. Germline trimming cut 8 bases from V and 7 bases from J; bases unmatched to any gene: 7. Germline lookup yields CDR1 LNHDA and CDR2 SQIVND (reference sequence). The CDR3 nucleotides are TGTGCCAGTGGCCCGGGACAGGGGGTAAATGAGCAGTTCTTC. It translates to CASGPGQGVNEQFF.

V and J are TRBV7-2 and TRBJ2-5; 8 bases line up with TRBD2. The length of the CDR3 is 15 residues. CDR1 and CDR2 (germline): SGHTA, FQGNSA. With 4 bases clipped from V and 4 bases from J, the junction kept 8 bases outside the gene matches. The CDR3 bases are TGTGCCAGCAGCTGGAACGGGGGGGAACGAGAGACCCAGTACTTC. Its protein product is CASSWNGGERETQYF.

In its sample, this clonotype was seen many times. This rearrangement joins TRBV18 to TRBJ2-1, with 10 nucleotides matching TRBD2. The CDR3 has 16 amino acids. The J segment lost 4 bases and the V segment lost 5 bases, leaving 8 bases of the junction unmatched. CDR1 and CDR2 from the germline V gene are KGHSH and LQKENI. The CDR3 region is CASSTSGTSAYNEQFF. Written as DNA, the CDR3 is TGTGCCAGCTCAACGTCCGGGACTAGCGCATACAATGAGCAGTTCTTC.

This clonotype was counted ten times or more. This rearrangement joins TRBV27 to TRBJ2-7; D may be TRBD1 (6 bases). Germline V CDR1 and CDR2: MNHEY, SMNVEV (reference sequence). Trimming cost V 5 bases and J 3 bases, with 11 bases left between them. The CDR3 is 13 amino acids. DNA for the CDR3: TGTGCCAGCAGTCCTAGGGGGTTCTACGAGCAGTACTTC. This gives the protein CASSPRGFYEQYF.

This chain connects TRBV28 to TRBJ1-4; 9 positions match TRBD1. CDR1 is MDHEN and CDR2 is SYDVKM in the germline V gene. The CDR3 sequence is 14 residues long. V lost 5 bases and J lost 7; bases outside the gene matches: 5. This CDR3 reads CASSDRGAIEKLFF. DNA for the CDR3: TGTGCCAGCAGTGACAGGGGGGCAATTGAAAAACTGTTTTTT.

The sample holds many counts of this clonotype. The chain is built from TRBV9 and TRBJ1-2; no clear D. V dropped 4 bases and J dropped 8 bases, with 18 bases sitting between them. The V gene's germline CDR1 is SGDLS and CDR2 YYNGEE. This CDR3 has 14 residues. Here the CDR3 DNA reads TGTGCCAGCAGCCTTCCAGAGAGCTCTATGGGCTACACCTTC. This sequence encodes CASSLPESSMGYTF.

This clonotype appeared many times. The J gene is TRBJ1-1, the V gene TRBV7-8; tentatively, D is TRBD1 (5 bases). Trimming took 1 base from V and 2 from J, leaving 11 bases between them. Germline V gene sequence: CDR1 SGHVS, CDR2 FQNEAQ. The CDR3 is 15 amino acids. This chain's CDR3 is CASSLERTPNTEAFF. The CDR3 DNA is TGTGCCAGCAGCTTAGAGCGGACACCTAACACTGAAGCTTTCTTT.

This clonotype was counted only a few times. The V gene is TRBV3-1, the J gene TRBJ2-7, with TRBD2 as a possible D gene (7 bases). Germline V gene lookup returns CDR1 LGHDT and CDR2 YNNKEL (reference sequence). The V end was cut by 0 bases, the J end by 6 bases, with 15 bases between. This CDR3 has 15 amino acids. The CDR3 here is CASSQDVGRGREQYF. The CDR3 coding sequence is TGTGCCAGCAGCCAAGATGTAGGGCGGGGGCGCGAGCAGTACTTC.

This clonotype came up many times. The chain links TRBV18 to TRBJ2-1; tentatively, D is TRBD1 (6 bases). V was cut by 3 bases and J by 2 bases, with 11 bases left in between. The germline V gene encodes CDR1 KGHSH and CDR2 LQKENI. The CDR3 extends over 15 amino acids. The CDR3 sequence: CASSPPGVPYNEQFF. The CDR3 DNA is TGTGCCAGCTCACCTCCAGGGGTCCCCTACAATGAGCAGTTCTTC.

This chain connects TRBV7-8 to TRBJ1-1; D is unclear. V lost 5 bases to trimming and J lost 11 bases, with 15 bases between them. The germline CDR1 and CDR2 sequences are SGHVS and FQNEAQ. The CDR3 runs 12 residues. The CDR3 nucleotides read TGTGCCAGCAGCCCAGAGACATCCTTTGCTTTCTTT. Residues: CASSPETSFAFF.